This note documents a single TCR beta chain sequence. The sample originates from a study of sequential checkpoint blockade in melanoma. Study-level information: Maintenance nivolumab came after either treatment sequence.

Clones were sequenced by immunoSEQ multiplex PCR, and TCRdb holds only the in-frame ones, with some missing. Of 9,500 to 13,000 clones listed, about two thirds are singletons. The ends lost 6 bases at V and 7 bases at J; junction bases unmatched: 11. Germline CDR1 SQVTM, CDR2 ANQGSEA. CDR3 length equals 15 residues. Treatment here: randomized to nivolumab then ipilimumab (arm A) or the reverse (arm B). Here the sequenced sample was CD8+ T cells sorted from blood (inferred from file names), taken from a patient given nivolumab and ipilimumab in sequence. This TCR was sampled from a human donor with melanoma. The chain is built from TRBV29-1 and TRBJ2-1, with 11 bases identical to TRBD1. CDR3 nucleotides: TGCAGCGTAAGACCCGGACAGGGGGCGATTAATGAGCAGTTCTTC. Residues: CSVRPGQGAINEQFF.